This TCR beta chain was identified in a study of CD8+CD57+ T cells in acquired aplastic anemia. On the study more broadly: An average of around 3.5 ug of DNA was obtained from sorted CD4+ and CD8+ cells.

An expansion of CD8+CD57+ cells by flow cytometry had been shown in patients chosen for sequencing. Blood was sampled before the patients had received any therapy. Study conclusions and caveats: Patients showed no significant difference from controls in CD8+ Simpson's diversity. Patients had twenty-nine CD8+ CDR3 sequences in common with controls (the shared set).

After removal of 4 bases from V and 5 bases from J, the junction contained 10 bases not matched to a gene. This CDR3 comprises 16 residues. From germline, CDR1 is SEHNR and CDR2 FQNEAQ (reference sequence). Details on this clonotype: Its target is unknown.

TCR beta VDJ and CDR3 were profiled, and genomic DNA was the template. TCRdb reprocessed the reads via MiXCR and lists one record per CDR3 protein. The sample contains 400,000 to 600,000 distinct CDR3 sequences, roughly a third of which appear only once. The rearrangement links TRBV7-9 to TRBJ2-2, with 7 bases lining up with TRBD2. The sample consisted of sorted CD4+, CD8+, or CD8+CD57+ T cells (not recorded which) from PBMCs. This TCR derives from a human donor with aplastic anemia. The CDR3 nucleotides read TGTGCCAGCAGCTCCGGGAGGCTCCGAGGGACCGGGGAGCTGTTTTTT. It encodes CASSSGRLRGTGELFF.